This TCR beta chain was sequenced for a study of T cell repertoires in aging, cancer and after chemotherapy. Study overall: Paired samples before and after chemotherapy came from chronic lymphocytic leukemia patients on fludarabine- or bendamustine-based regimens.

This CDR3 has 15 residues. The ends lost 5 bases at V and 8 bases at J; junction bases unmatched: 9. Per the germline V gene, CDR1 is KGHDR and CDR2 is SFDVKD. This clonotype was counted only a few times. TCR beta rearrangements were amplified from peripheral blood genomic DNA. Multiplex touch-down PCR with TRB-A/B primers amplified rearranged V-D-J TRB sequences. TCRdb re-derived calls from the multiplex PCR reads in MiXCR, one entry per CDR3 protein. The sample has around 5,800 distinct CDR3 sequences, around 20% seen once; the top ten hold about 4.5%. The receptor was derived from a human donor with a blood cancer. The chain links TRBV24-1 to TRBJ2-1; 9 nucleotides agree with TRBD2. The sequenced sample was blood. CDR3 sequence: CATSVGGGDRHEQFF. CDR3 sequence (DNA): TGTGCCACCAGTGTTGGCGGGGGGGATCGACATGAGCAGTTCTTC.